This TCR beta chain is from a study of molecular identifiers for immune sequencing clone quantification. Across the whole study: In the replicates, RNA derived from around 20,000 or 100,000 naive CD8 cells was divided into five parts, and four were sequenced. The study, taken as a whole, reports: Sizes of clones that are highly expanded could be underestimated (if identical TCR molecules share a barcode). Clonotypes surpassing 20 RNA copies contained over 97% of effector molecules, versus under 1% in naive cells.

MiXCR, applied by TCRdb to the PCR reads, yields one record per CDR3 protein. The data contain a few hundred thousand distinct CDR3 sequences, about 20% of them singletons. Germline loops: CDR1 SEHNR, CDR2 FQNEAQ (reference sequence). V lost 5 bases and J 2 bases, leaving 13 bases between the germline ends. CDR3 size: 14 residues. Naive CD8 library inputs spanned roughly 20,000 to 1,100,000 sorted cells and 10%, 30% or 50% RNA. Ten or more counts support this clonotype. The antigen is undetermined. This chain connects TRBV7-9 to TRBJ2-7, with a weak D call TRBD2 (6 bases). The sample consisted of naive CD8+ T cells from blood, with Jurkat cell RNA spiked in. Subset noted: FACS-sorted CD8+CD4-CCR7+CD45RA+ naive T cells. The sequence was obtained from a human donor in good health. Some libraries in this study had Jurkat cell RNA spiked in. Written as DNA, the CDR3 is TGTGCCAGCAGCCAACCGGGACTTACCTACGAGCAGTACTTC. Protein sequence: CASSQPGLTYEQYF.